The entry that follows covers one T cell receptor (beta chain) sequence. What it binds is unknown. This sample is part of a study of graft-versus-host responses after intestinal transplantation. Turning to the study itself: Anti-thymocyte globulin induction was given to all recipients, followed by tacrolimus and steroids for 2 to 3 years. Overall study results and limits: Allograft clonal ratios (graft-versus-host to host-versus-graft) were high in patients who had graft-donor T cell macrochimerism.

The CDR3 extends over 16 amino acids. V was pared by 5 bases and J by 8 bases, with 22 bases between. Germline V gene data show CDR1 as SGHTA and CDR2 as FQGTGA. Assay used: immunoSEQ multiplex PCR; TCRdb lists only in-frame clones, some missing. The sample consists of about 15,000 clones, about 93% of them appearing once. The sample consisted of PBMCs, taken 9 days after transplant. The chain links TRBV7-3 to TRBJ2-1; D unclear. This receptor was obtained from a human patient who received an intestinal transplant, so some T cells may come from the graft donor. CDR3 DNA: TGTGCCAGCAGCCAAAAAAGGGCCCTAGGGTGCGATGAGCAGTTCTTC. It specifies CASSQKRALGCDEQFF.